This TCR beta chain was documented in a study of control samples from healthy donors and cancer patients (dated by TCRdb to about 2020). The junction carries 8 bases between V and J, which are trimmed by 8 bases and 3 bases respectively. CDR1 and CDR2 (MDHEN, SYDVKM) derive from the germline V gene. From its cysteine to its phenylalanine, the CDR3 spans 12 amino acids. Only CDR3 DNA remains: 36 bases, in frame from the first base. Library prep was done by the immunoSEQ multiplex PCR assay. Drawn from immuneACCESS, this table holds only the in-frame rearrangements with V and J called that TCRdb kept. Clones are partly lost; checked studies trace under half to an unresolved V gene and leave the rest unexplained. The sample contains around 51,000 clones, about four fifths of them found a single time. About a tenth of the sample belongs to the ten largest clones. This clone was seen only a few times. The target of this receptor is not known. Per-nucleotide qualities are absent, and no much larger clonotype sits a single base away.

This receptor was taken from a man aged 70-80 years in good health. Sequencing used blood. The chain uses TRBV28 and TRBJ1-5, with a tentative D gene TRBD1 over 6 matching bases. DNA sequence: TGTGCCAGCGGGACAAACAATCAGCCCCAGCATTTT. Its translation is CASGTNNQPQHF.